This TCR beta chain was captured by sequencing in a study of CD8+ T cells in alopecia areata. Across the whole study: Grafted skin came from C3H/HeJ donors with spontaneous alopecia (about 6-13 months old) and was placed on roughly 7-11-week-old female C3H/HeJ mice.

This clone was picked up a small number of times. The antigen remains undetermined. These gene names are mouse names. The observed sequence ends 4 residues before the CDR3 terminus, with the missing tail filled in from the germline J gene. Findings and caveats of the study: Clonality exceeded that of normal scalp in lesional scalp, most notably in alopecia totalis/universalis. Shared TCR sequences were less clear between patients than in mice, possibly partly from HLA diversity.

There are 14 residues in the CDR3. V shed 7 bases, J shed 0 bases, and the junction held 2 bases outside the gene matches. Germline lookup yields CDR1 NNHDY and CDR2 SYVADS. RNA extraction was followed by reverse transcription into cDNA, which acted as the sequencing template. Only in-frame clones appear in the TCRdb table, and some are missing; sequencing was by immunoSEQ multiplex PCR. The sample has over 100,000 clones, none seen only once. The sample was lesional skin. The chain links TRBV13-3 to TRBJ2-4; 10 bases map to TRBD1. This clonotype was sampled from a C3H/HeJ mouse with alopecia areata. Mice of this strain are of MHC haplotype H2-k. The CDR3 loop is CASGTGASQNTLYF. CDR3 DNA (partial): TGTGCCAGCGGGACAGGGGCTAGTCAAAAC.